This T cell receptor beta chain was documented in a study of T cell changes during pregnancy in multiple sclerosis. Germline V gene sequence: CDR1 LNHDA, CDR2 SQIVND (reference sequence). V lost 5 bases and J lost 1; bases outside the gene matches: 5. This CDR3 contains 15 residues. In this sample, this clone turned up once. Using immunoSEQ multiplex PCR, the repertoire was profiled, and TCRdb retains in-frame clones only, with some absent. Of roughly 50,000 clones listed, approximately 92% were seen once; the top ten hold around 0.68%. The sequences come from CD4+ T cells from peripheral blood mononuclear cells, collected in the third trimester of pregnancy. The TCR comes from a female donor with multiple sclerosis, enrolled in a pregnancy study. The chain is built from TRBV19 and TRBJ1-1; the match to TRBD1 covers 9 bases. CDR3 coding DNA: TGTGCCAGTAGTTCTAGGACAGGGGCGAACACTGAAGCTTTCTTT. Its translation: CASSSRTGANTEAFF. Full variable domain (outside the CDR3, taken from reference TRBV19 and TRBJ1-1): DGGITQSPKYLFRKEGQNVTLSCEQNLNHDAMYWYRQDPGQGLRLIYYSQIVNDFQKGDIAEGYSVSREKKESFPLTVTSAQKNPTAFYLCASSSRTGANTEAFFGQGTRLTVV.